These 20 T cell receptor beta chains were all obtained from the same sample, sequenced in a study of human T cells and chemical hapten exposure. The time point here: patch test 3, about 24 weeks after DPC sensitization. Regarding treatment: therapeutic diphenylcyclopropenone sensitization with weekly scalp DPC. TCRdb passed the RACE reads through MiXCR, listing each CDR3 protein once. The sample records 150,000 to 200,000 distinct CDR3 sequences, 20% to 25% being singletons. Sequencing was performed on whole blood, taken in connection with sensitization to the hapten diphenylcyclopropenone (DPC). The receptors were gathered from a woman between 40 and 55 years old with alopecia areata. Some clones in this sample may be carry-over from other donors' samples.

The chain combines TRBV7-2 with TRBJ2-1, with TRBD1 identical over 9 bases. Looked up from germline, CDR1 is SGHTA and CDR2 is FQGNSA. V was clipped by 1 base and J by 7 bases; unmatched bases: 5. The CDR3 runs 15 residues. The CDR3: CASSLDDRGGNEQFF. The DNA for the CDR3 is TGTGCCAGCAGCTTAGATGACAGGGGGGGTAATGAGCAGTTCTTC. Full variable domain (remainder filled in from reference TRBV7-2 and TRBJ2-1): GAGVSQSPSNKVTEKGKDVELRCDPISGHTALYWYRQSLGQGLEFLIYFQGNSAPDKSGLPSDRFSAERTGGSVSTLTIQRTQQEDSAVYLCASSLDDRGGNEQFFGPGTRLTVL.

The gene calls are TRBV9 and TRBJ2-3; 8 bases align to TRBD2. Germline CDR1 and CDR2: SGDLS and YYNGEE. This CDR3 spans 17 amino acids. V was clipped by 0 bases and J by 3 bases; unmatched bases: 9. In nucleotides, the CDR3 is TGTGCCAGCAGCGTAGTGGCCAGCGGGGGAAATACAGATACGCAGTATTTT. It yields the protein CASSVVASGGNTDTQYF.

This clonotype was recorded a few times. V and J are TRBV6-2 or TRBV6-3 and TRBJ1-1; 8 bases map to TRBD1. CDR3 length: 14 residues. The V gene's germline CDR1 is MNHEY and CDR2 SVGEGT. Trimming cost V 6 bases and J 6 bases; bases outside gene matches: 9. CDR3: CASRFAGGVSEAFF. DNA of the CDR3: TGTGCCAGCAGATTCGCAGGGGGCGTCTCTGAAGCTTTCTTT.

This clonotype was seen at least ten times. The chain couples TRBV6-1 to TRBJ2-4; D remains ambiguous. The CDR3 is made up of 11 amino acids. The germline V gene encodes CDR1 MNHNS and CDR2 SASEGT. V was shortened by 2 bases and J by 9 bases, with 5 bases between the two germline ends. The CDR3: CASSEYGIQYF. CDR3 nucleotides: TGTGCCAGCAGTGAATACGGCATTCAGTACTTC.

The V call is TRBV7-2, the J call TRBJ1-2, with 8 bases lining up with TRBD1. Per the germline V gene, CDR1 is SGHTA and CDR2 is FQGNSA. There are 15 residues in the CDR3. Germline trimming cut 2 bases from V and 1 base from J; bases unmatched to any gene: 3. In DNA form, the CDR3 reads TGTGCCAGCAGCTTAAGACAGGGGTATAACTATGGCTACACCTTC. It codes for CASSLRQGYNYGYTF. The full variable domain, completed using reference TRBV7-2 and TRBJ1-2, is GAGVSQSPSNKVTEKGKDVELRCDPISGHTALYWYRQSLGQGLEFLIYFQGNSAPDKSGLPSDRFSAERTGGSVSTLTIQRTQQEDSAVYLCASSLRQGYNYGYTFGSGTRLTVV.

This chain connects TRBV20-1 to TRBJ2-1; D is perhaps TRBD1 or TRBD2 (6 bases each). The germline V gene has CDR1 DFQATT and CDR2 SNEGSKA (reference sequence). The CDR3 loop spans 15 amino acids. V dropped 1 base and J dropped 6 bases, with 16 bases sitting between them. CDR3 region: CSARVRGGLVNEQFF. CDR3 nucleotides: TGCAGTGCTAGAGTCCGTGGGGGGCTGGTCAATGAGCAGTTCTTC.

The rearrangement links TRBV27 to TRBJ2-7; D call uncertain. The CDR3 contains 11 residues. Germline CDR1 MNHEY, CDR2 SMNVEV (reference sequence). V dropped 3 bases and J dropped 5 bases, with 5 bases sitting between them. CDR3 in amino acids: CASSFQNEQYF. In DNA form, the CDR3 reads TGTGCCAGCAGTTTCCAGAACGAGCAGTACTTC.

This clonotype was seen a few times. The chain employs TRBV28 and TRBJ2-5; D gene uncertain. The CDR3 extends over 12 amino acids. Germline CDR1 MDHEN, CDR2 SYDVKM. Trimming removed 5 bases from V and 7 bases from J, with 11 bases in between. The DNA for the CDR3 is TGTGCCAGCAGTCAAGGGCGTCGGACCCAGTACTTC. Translating gives CASSQGRRTQYF.

This clonotype was counted at least ten times. The chain couples TRBV29-1 to TRBJ2-3; D is uncertain. There are 14 residues in the CDR3. CDR1 and CDR2 (germline): SQVTM, ANQGSEA. The germline V and J ends were trimmed by 2 bases and 1 base, with 10 bases remaining between them. The CDR3 sequence is CSVESGPGTDTQYF. The CDR3 nucleotides are TGCAGCGTTGAATCTGGGCCTGGCACAGATACGCAGTATTTT.

In this sample, this clonotype turned up many times. The genes are TRBV24-1 and TRBJ2-6; D tentatively fits TRBD1 or TRBD2 (5 bases each). Trimming took 3 bases from V and 0 from J, leaving 11 bases between them. Germline V gene sequence: CDR1 KGHDR, CDR2 SFDVKD. The CDR3 runs to 17 residues. CDR3 residues: CATSDGTGTSGANVLTF. As DNA, the CDR3 is TGTGCCACCAGTGATGGGACGGGGACCTCTGGGGCCAACGTCCTGACTTTC.

This clonotype has a handful of counts. The junction departs from the called germline gene at one end, perhaps through a read error. J is TRBJ2-2 and V is TRBV12-3 or TRBV12-4; D remains ambiguous. The CDR3 is 12 amino acids. The CDR3 nucleotides are TGTGCCAGCAGTGAAAACACTGGGGAGCTGTTTTTT. It translates to CASSENTGELFF.

The chain carries TRBV4-1 and TRBJ1-1; no reliable D call. From germline, CDR1 is MGHRA and CDR2 YSYEKL. The CDR3 length is 16 residues. V lost 2 bases and J lost 4, with 17 bases in between. DNA for the CDR3: TGCGCCAGCAGCCAACTAGCCCCAGCAGGTCCCACTGAAGCTTTCTTT. It codes for CASSQLAPAGPTEAFF.

V usage is TRBV9 and J usage is TRBJ2-7; TRBD1 agrees at 7 bases. This CDR3 region has 15 residues. CDR1 SGDLS and CDR2 YYNGEE come from the germline V gene. J gave up 7 bases and V 0 bases, and 10 bases lay outside the gene matches. Here the CDR3 reads CASSVEGTGAREQYF. The CDR3 bases are TGTGCCAGCAGCGTAGAGGGAACAGGGGCTAGAGAGCAGTACTTC.

V is TRBV7-2 and J is TRBJ2-5; 7 nucleotides align to TRBD2. The CDR3 runs 13 residues. The V segment lost 7 bases and the J segment 5 bases; nucleotides outside the gene matches: 7. The germline gives CDR1 SGHTA, CDR2 FQGNSA. The DNA of the CDR3 is TGTGCCAGCACCCCAGGGAGGGTGGAGACCCAGTACTTC. Amino acid sequence: CASTPGRVETQYF. The complete variable domain, with remaining parts taken from reference TRBV7-2 and TRBJ2-5, reads GAGVSQSPSNKVTEKGKDVELRCDPISGHTALYWYRQSLGQGLEFLIYFQGNSAPDKSGLPSDRFSAERTGGSVSTLTIQRTQQEDSAVYLCASTPGRVETQYFGPGTRLLVL.

Here the CDR3 DNA reads TGTGCCAGCAGCTTAGCACTAGCGGGAGGGGACGAGCAGTACTTC. As protein: CASSLALAGGDEQYF. This chain joins TRBV7-9 and TRBJ2-7; TRBD2 agrees at 13 bases. CDR1 and CDR2 (germline): SEHNR, FQNEAQ (reference sequence). The CDR3 runs to 15 residues. After removal of 0 bases from V and 5 bases from J, the junction contained 1 base not matched to a gene. The whole variable domain, remainder taken from reference TRBV7-9 and TRBJ2-7, is DTGVSQNPRHKITKRGQNVTFRCDPISEHNRLYWYRQTLGQGPEFLTYFQNEAQLEKSRLLSDRFSAERPKGSFSTLEIQRTEQGDSAMYLCASSLALAGGDEQYFGPGTRLTVT.

The chain uses TRBV12-3 or TRBV12-4 and TRBJ2-7, with a tentative D call TRBD2 (6 bases). V was pared by 1 base and J by 0 bases, with 10 bases between. The CDR3 spans 15 residues. The CDR3 reads CASSLGGGLSYEQYF. In DNA form, the CDR3 reads TGTGCCAGCAGTTTAGGGGGAGGACTCTCCTACGAGCAGTACTTC.

The chain recombines TRBV4-3 with TRBJ2-3; D is undetermined. The V end lost 1 base, the J end lost 3 bases, and 8 bases lay between the germline ends. Germline-derived CDR1 and CDR2 are LGHNA and YSLEER. This CDR3 has 14 residues. The CDR3 coding sequence is TGCGCCAGCAGCCAAGGCCTAGGGACAGATACGCAGTATTTT. Translation: CASSQGLGTDTQYF.

The V call is TRBV7-2, the J call TRBJ2-7; D is tentatively TRBD1 or TRBD2 (5 bases each). CDR1 and CDR2 (germline): SGHTA, FQGNSA. The germline V and J ends were trimmed by 5 bases and 3 bases, with 11 bases remaining between them. This CDR3 spans 13 amino acids. CDR3 sequence reads: CASSVTTGYEQYF. The CDR3, as DNA: TGTGCCAGCAGCGTGACTACAGGCTACGAGCAGTACTTC.

This clonotype showed up just once. The V call is TRBV7-2, the J call TRBJ1-1, with TRBD1 matching over 8 bases. Unmatched junction bases numbered 6, after V lost 7 bases and J lost 8 bases. The germline CDR1 and CDR2 sequences are SGHTA and FQGNSA. The CDR3 contains 12 residues. The chain's CDR3 is CASNIGQGEAFF. Written as DNA, the CDR3 is TGTGCCAGCAACATCGGACAGGGAGAAGCTTTCTTT.

The rearrangement links TRBV29-1 to TRBJ2-6; D possibly uses TRBD1 or TRBD2 (5 bases each). V lost 4 bases to trimming and J lost 0 bases, with 13 bases between them. The germline gives CDR1 SQVTM, CDR2 ANQGSEA. This CDR3 has 16 residues. This chain's CDR3 is CSVGEGTHSGANVLTF. CDR3 in DNA: TGCAGCGTTGGGGAAGGGACCCACTCTGGGGCCAACGTCCTGACTTTC.